The 20 T cell receptor beta chains below all came from one sample that was sequenced in a study of STAT5B mutations in CD4+ large granular lymphocyte leukemia. The method was immunoSEQ multiplex PCR; TCRdb's version includes in-frame clones alone and lacks a portion of them. Here the sample spans approximately 40,000 clones, approximately 84% being singletons. The specimen sequenced was CD4+ T cells from blood buffy coats. These receptor sequences come from a human donor in good health.

J is TRBJ2-2 and V is TRBV30; 11 nucleotides line up with TRBD1. Per germline, CDR1 GTSNPN and CDR2 SVGIG (reference sequence). V shed 3 bases, J shed 0 bases, and the junction held 18 bases outside the gene matches. This CDR3 has 21 amino acids. The CDR3 region is CAWRVIPGQGGEGANTGELFF. In nucleotides, the CDR3 is TGTGCCTGGAGAGTCATACCGGGACAGGGGGGGGAAGGGGCGAACACCGGGGAGCTGTTTTTT. Full variable domain (outside the CDR3, taken from reference TRBV30 and TRBJ2-2): SQTIHQWPATLVQPVGSPLSLECTVEGTSNPNLYWYRQAAGRGLQLLFYSVGIGQISSEVPQNLSASRPQDRQFILSSKKLLLSDSGFYLCAWRVIPGQGGEGANTGELFFGEGSRLTVL.

This clone was detected only a few times. The chain recombines TRBV28 with TRBJ2-7; 8 bases line up with TRBD2. Per the germline V gene, CDR1 is MDHEN and CDR2 is SYDVKM. There are 14 residues in the CDR3. Germline trimming cut 3 bases from V and 3 bases from J; bases unmatched to any gene: 4. CDR3 nucleotide sequence: TGTGCCAGCAGTTTGGGCGGGAGGTACTACGAGCAGTACTTC. Encoded protein: CASSLGGRYYEQYF.

This chain uses TRBV10-3 with TRBJ1-3; a possible D gene is TRBD1 (6 bases). This CDR3 is built from 14 residues. V shed 5 bases and J shed 0 bases, with 8 bases lying between them. CDR1 is ENHRY and CDR2 is SYGVKD in the germline V gene. CDR3 in DNA: TGTGCCATCAGTAGGGACAACTCTGGAAACACCATATATTTT. This encodes CAISRDNSGNTIYF.

V is TRBV19 and J is TRBJ1-1; D remains ambiguous. Germline values: CDR1 LNHDA, CDR2 SQIVND (reference sequence). There are 15 residues in the CDR3. V was trimmed by 3 bases and J by 1 base, leaving 12 bases between them. DNA for the CDR3: TGTGCCAGTAGTATTCCCCAAGCGGGGAACACTGAAGCTTTCTTT. Amino acids: CASSIPQAGNTEAFF. The full variable domain, its missing parts supplied by reference TRBV19 and TRBJ1-1, is DGGITQSPKYLFRKEGQNVTLSCEQNLNHDAMYWYRQDPGQGLRLIYYSQIVNDFQKGDIAEGYSVSREKKESFPLTVTSAQKNPTAFYLCASSIPQAGNTEAFFGQGTRLTVV.

This clone was picked up a small number of times. The chain employs TRBV7-9 and TRBJ1-6; D might be TRBD1 (6 bases). Trimming left V 4 bases short and J 4 bases short, with 8 bases between. Germline CDR1 SEHNR, CDR2 FQNEAQ (reference sequence). The CDR3 runs to 14 residues. In DNA, the CDR3 is TGTGCCAGCAGCTCAGGACAGTATAATTCACCCCTCCACTTT. Its translation is CASSSGQYNSPLHF.

On this clone itself: This specimen includes other DNA sequences encoding the same CDR3. The V and J genes are TRBV11-3 and TRBJ2-1, with 10 bases that match TRBD2. Germline values: CDR1 SGHNT, CDR2 YENEEA. The CDR3 spans 15 residues. The ends lost 1 base at V and 4 bases at J; junction bases unmatched: 1. The chain's CDR3 is CASSLGTSGYNEQFF. The CDR3 DNA sequence: TGTGCCAGCAGCTTAGGGACTAGCGGATACAATGAGCAGTTCTTC.

V gene TRBV5-4 combines with J gene TRBJ2-1; 9 bases fit TRBD2. CDR1 and CDR2 from the germline V gene are SGHNT and YYREEE (reference sequence). V was clipped by 7 bases and J by 8 bases; unmatched bases: 13. The CDR3 totals 15 residues. The CDR3 DNA follows: TGTGCCAGCTTTGGGCGCGGGGGGGCCCCAGATGAGCAGTTCTTC. Encoded protein: CASFGRGGAPDEQFF.

This clone was observed a few times. DNA of the CDR3: TGTGCCAGCAGTTGGGAACCCAACACCGGGGAGCTGTTTTTT. Translation: CASSWEPNTGELFF. This chain connects TRBV27 to TRBJ2-2; D call uncertain. V gave up 4 bases and J gave up 2 bases, with 8 bases separating them. CDR3 length equals 14 residues. The germline V gene encodes CDR1 MNHEY and CDR2 SMNVEV (reference sequence).

This clone was seen a handful of times. This chain links TRBV6-5 with TRBJ2-5, with unresolved D. The CDR3 is 13 residues long. Per germline, CDR1 MNHEY and CDR2 SVGAGI. Trimming shortened V by 2 bases and J by 4 bases, and 8 bases separated the two germline ends. The CDR3 nucleotides are TGTGCCAGCAGTTACCGCCAAGGAGAGACCCAGTACTTC. As protein: CASSYRQGETQYF.

The V gene is TRBV7-2, the J gene TRBJ2-3; D is ambiguous. Germline values: CDR1 SGHTA, CDR2 FQGNSA. The ends were cut back, 5 bases at V and 7 bases at J, with 10 bases in the middle. The CDR3 is made up of 12 amino acids. Here the CDR3 reads CASSPSFYTQYF. CDR3 bases: TGTGCCAGCAGCCCCTCTTTTTATACGCAGTATTTT.

The V gene is TRBV13, the J gene TRBJ1-2; D is possibly TRBD1 (5 bases). V lost 4 bases and J 8 bases, leaving 20 bases between the germline ends. CDR3 size: 15 residues. From germline, CDR1 is PRHDT and CDR2 FYEKMQ (reference sequence). The CDR3 here is CASSSPGLEGWGYTF. CDR3 sequence (DNA): TGTGCCAGCAGCTCGCCGGGACTTGAGGGTTGGGGCTACACCTTC.

This clone turned up a few times. CDR3 in DNA: TGCGCCAGCAGCCACGGGACAGACTCTGGGGCCAACGTCCTGACTTTC. Protein: CASSHGTDSGANVLTF. The chain employs TRBV5-1 and TRBJ2-6; 7 bases line up with TRBD1. Germline CDR1 is SGHRS and CDR2 is YFSETQ. This CDR3 region has 16 residues. Germline trimming cut 4 bases from V and 0 bases from J; bases unmatched to any gene: 4.

V is TRBV9 and J is TRBJ2-1; D is possibly TRBD1 (6 bases). The CDR3 is made up of 16 amino acids. V was trimmed by 6 bases and J by 4 bases, leaving 20 bases between them. Germline V gene sequence: CDR1 SGDLS, CDR2 YYNGEE. This CDR3 reads CASTKTLTGRYNEQFF. CDR3 nucleotides: TGTGCCAGCACCAAGACCTTGACAGGACGGTACAATGAGCAGTTCTTC.

This chain uses TRBV5-1 with TRBJ1-1, with D hard to call. Trimming stripped 1 base from V and 1 base from J, with 8 bases between. The V gene's germline CDR1 is SGHRS and CDR2 YFSETQ. This CDR3 comprises 14 residues. This CDR3 reads CASSLPRENTEAFF. The CDR3 DNA reads as TGCGCCAGCAGCTTGCCGAGGGAGAACACTGAAGCTTTCTTT.

The genes are TRBV15 and TRBJ1-1, with D unclear. Trimming took 5 bases from V and 3 from J, leaving 10 bases between them. The CDR3 consists of 13 residues. Germline lookup yields CDR1 LNHNV and CDR2 YYDKDF (reference sequence). CDR3 in amino acids: CATSPRMDTEAFF. CDR3 nucleotide sequence: TGTGCCACCAGCCCACGTATGGACACTGAAGCTTTCTTT. Filled out from reference TRBV15 and TRBJ1-1, the complete variable domain reads DAMVIQNPRYQVTQFGKPVTLSCSQTLNHNVMYWYQQKSSQAPKLLFHYYDKDFNNEADTPDNFQSRRPNTSFCFLDIRSPGLGDTAMYLCATSPRMDTEAFFGQGTRLTVV.

J is TRBJ1-2 and V is TRBV4-3; the D gene is possibly TRBD1 (5 bases). This CDR3 is 15 amino acids long. Germline CDR1 is LGHNA and CDR2 is YSLEER. V gave up 1 base and J gave up 2 bases, with 11 bases separating them. CDR3 loop: CASSQAGEENYGYTF. For the CDR3, the DNA is TGCGCCAGCAGCCAAGCGGGGGAGGAGAACTATGGCTACACCTTC.

The rearrangement uses TRBV28 and TRBJ2-1; D could derive from TRBD1 or TRBD2 (5 bases each). V shed 5 bases and J shed 11 bases, with 13 bases lying between them. Germline CDR1 is MDHEN and CDR2 is SYDVKM. The CDR3 has 12 residues. CDR3 residues: CASSGGLDKQFF. CDR3 DNA: TGTGCCAGCAGTGGGGGTTTAGATAAGCAGTTCTTC.

This chain joins TRBV30 and TRBJ1-6; no definite D call. Trimming took 3 bases from V and 5 from J, leaving 8 bases between them. Germline CDR1 reads GTSNPN; CDR2 reads SVGIG (reference sequence). This CDR3 region has 13 residues. DNA for the CDR3: TGTGCCTGGAGATCAGGTCATAATTCACCCCTCCACTTT. Its protein product is CAWRSGHNSPLHF.

The rearrangement links TRBV6-6 to TRBJ1-1, with TRBD1 matching over 8 bases. J lost 4 bases, V lost 2 bases, and 6 bases had no gene match. CDR1 MNHNY and CDR2 SVGAGI come from the germline V gene (reference sequence). This CDR3 is built from 15 residues. CDR3 sequence reads: CASSYADRDGTEAFF. For the CDR3, the DNA is TGTGCCAGCAGTTACGCGGACAGGGATGGCACTGAAGCTTTCTTT.

The gene calls are TRBV6-1 and TRBJ1-1; D not certain. Trimming pared 3 bases from V and 1 base from J, leaving 6 bases between. Germline CDR1 reads MNHNS; CDR2 reads SASEGT. The length of the CDR3 is 13 residues. The CDR3 loop is CASSEVGNTEAFF. CDR3 sequence (DNA): TGTGCCAGCAGTGAGGTCGGGAACACTGAAGCTTTCTTT.